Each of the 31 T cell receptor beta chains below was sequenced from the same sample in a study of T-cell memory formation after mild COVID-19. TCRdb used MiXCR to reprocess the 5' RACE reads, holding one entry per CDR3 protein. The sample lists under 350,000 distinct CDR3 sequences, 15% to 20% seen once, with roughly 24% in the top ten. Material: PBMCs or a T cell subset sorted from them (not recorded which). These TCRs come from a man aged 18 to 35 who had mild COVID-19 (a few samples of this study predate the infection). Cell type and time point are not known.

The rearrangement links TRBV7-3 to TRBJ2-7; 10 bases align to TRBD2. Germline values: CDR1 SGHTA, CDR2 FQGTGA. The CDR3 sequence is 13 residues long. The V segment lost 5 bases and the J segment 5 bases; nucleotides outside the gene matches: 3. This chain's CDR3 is CASSQAGGHEQYF. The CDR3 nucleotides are TGTGCCAGCAGCCAAGCGGGAGGGCACGAGCAGTACTTC.

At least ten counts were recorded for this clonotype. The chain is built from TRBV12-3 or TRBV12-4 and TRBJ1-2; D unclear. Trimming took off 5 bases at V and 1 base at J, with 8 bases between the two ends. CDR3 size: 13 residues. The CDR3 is CASSQTLNYGYTF. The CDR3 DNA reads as TGTGCCAGCAGTCAGACACTTAACTATGGCTACACCTTC.

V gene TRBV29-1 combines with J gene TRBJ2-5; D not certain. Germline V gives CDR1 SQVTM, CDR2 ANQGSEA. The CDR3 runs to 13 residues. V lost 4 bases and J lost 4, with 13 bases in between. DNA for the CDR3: TGCAGCGTTGCCGGCATCCCGGGAGAGACCCAGTACTTC. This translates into CSVAGIPGETQYF.

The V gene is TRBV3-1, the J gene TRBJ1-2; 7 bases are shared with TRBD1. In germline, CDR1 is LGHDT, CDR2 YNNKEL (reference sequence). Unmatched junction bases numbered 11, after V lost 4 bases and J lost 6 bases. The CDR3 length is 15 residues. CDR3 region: CASSPQDRIINGYTF. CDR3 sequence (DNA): TGTGCCAGCAGCCCCCAGGACAGGATAATTAATGGCTACACCTTC.

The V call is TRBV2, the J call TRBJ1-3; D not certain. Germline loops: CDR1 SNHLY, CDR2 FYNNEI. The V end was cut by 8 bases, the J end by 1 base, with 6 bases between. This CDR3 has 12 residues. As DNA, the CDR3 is TGTGCCAGCCGGAGGTCTGGAAACACCATATATTTT. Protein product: CASRRSGNTIYF. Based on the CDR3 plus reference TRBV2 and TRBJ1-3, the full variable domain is EPEVTQTPSHQVTQMGQEVILRCVPISNHLYFYWYRQILGQKVEFLVSFYNNEISEKSEIFDDQFSVERPDGSNFTLKIRSTKLEDSAMYFCASRRSGNTIYFGEGSWLTVV.

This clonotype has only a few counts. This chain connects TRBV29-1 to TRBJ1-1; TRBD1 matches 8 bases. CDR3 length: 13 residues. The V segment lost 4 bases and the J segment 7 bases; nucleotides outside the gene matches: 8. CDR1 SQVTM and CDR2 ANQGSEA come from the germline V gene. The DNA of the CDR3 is TGCAGCGTTGTCGGGACAGGCGGTGGTGAAGCTTTCTTT. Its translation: CSVVGTGGGEAFF.

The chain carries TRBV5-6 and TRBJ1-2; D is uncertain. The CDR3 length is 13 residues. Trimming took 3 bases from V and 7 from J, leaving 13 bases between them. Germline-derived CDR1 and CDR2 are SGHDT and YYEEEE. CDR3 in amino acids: CASSYYATGGYTF. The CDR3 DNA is TGTGCCAGCAGCTACTATGCGACCGGTGGCTACACCTTC.

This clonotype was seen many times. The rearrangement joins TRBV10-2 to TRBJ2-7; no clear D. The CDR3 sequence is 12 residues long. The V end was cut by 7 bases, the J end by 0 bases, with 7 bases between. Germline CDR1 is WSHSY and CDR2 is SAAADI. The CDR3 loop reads CASTHNSYEQYF. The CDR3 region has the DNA TGCGCCAGCACGCACAACTCCTACGAGCAGTACTTC.

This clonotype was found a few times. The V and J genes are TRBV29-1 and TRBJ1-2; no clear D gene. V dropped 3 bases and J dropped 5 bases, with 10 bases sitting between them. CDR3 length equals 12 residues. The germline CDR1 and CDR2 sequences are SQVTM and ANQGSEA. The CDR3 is CSVDSGFYGYTF. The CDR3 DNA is TGCAGCGTTGATTCGGGCTTTTATGGCTACACCTTC.

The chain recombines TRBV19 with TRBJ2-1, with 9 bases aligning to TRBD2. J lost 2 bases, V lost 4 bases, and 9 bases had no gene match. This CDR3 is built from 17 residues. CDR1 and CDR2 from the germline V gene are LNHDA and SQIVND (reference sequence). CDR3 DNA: TGTGCCAGTAGTAGGAAAGCGGGGGGCCACACCTACAATGAGCAGTTCTTC. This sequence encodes CASSRKAGGHTYNEQFF.

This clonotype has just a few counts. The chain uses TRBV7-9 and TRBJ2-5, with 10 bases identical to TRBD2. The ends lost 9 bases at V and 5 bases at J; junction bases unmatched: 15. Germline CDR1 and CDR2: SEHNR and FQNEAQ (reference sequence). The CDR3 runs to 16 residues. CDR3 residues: CASLAGAISSGETQYF. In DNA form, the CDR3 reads TGTGCCAGTCTAGCGGGGGCCATATCATCAGGGGAGACCCAGTACTTC.

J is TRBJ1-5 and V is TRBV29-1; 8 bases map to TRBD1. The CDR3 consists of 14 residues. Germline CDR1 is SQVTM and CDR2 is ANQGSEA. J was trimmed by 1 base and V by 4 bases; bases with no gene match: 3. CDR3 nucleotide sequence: TGCAGCGTTGTGCAGGGGGCAAGCAATCAGCCCCAGCATTTT. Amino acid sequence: CSVVQGASNQPQHF.

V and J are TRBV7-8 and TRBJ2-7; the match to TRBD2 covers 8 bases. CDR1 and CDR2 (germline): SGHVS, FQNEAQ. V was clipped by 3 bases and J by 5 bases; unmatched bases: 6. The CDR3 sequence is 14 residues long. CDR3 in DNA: TGTGCCAGCAGCTTGGGCGGGGGGACCCACGAGCAGTACTTC. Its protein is CASSLGGGTHEQYF. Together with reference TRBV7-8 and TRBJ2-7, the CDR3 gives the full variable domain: GAGVSQSPRYKVAKRGQDVALRCDPISGHVSLFWYQQALGQGPEFLTYFQNEAQLDKSGLPSDRFFAERPEGSVSTLKIQRTQQEDSAVYLCASSLGGGTHEQYFGPGTRLTVT.

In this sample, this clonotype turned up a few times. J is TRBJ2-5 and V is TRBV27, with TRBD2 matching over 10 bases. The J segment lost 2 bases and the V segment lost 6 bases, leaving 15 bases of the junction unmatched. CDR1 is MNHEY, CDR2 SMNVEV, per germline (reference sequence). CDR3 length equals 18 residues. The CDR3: CASSPRGGAGGKQETQYF. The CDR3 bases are TGTGCCAGCAGCCCCCGTGGCGGAGCGGGGGGGAAGCAAGAGACCCAGTACTTC.

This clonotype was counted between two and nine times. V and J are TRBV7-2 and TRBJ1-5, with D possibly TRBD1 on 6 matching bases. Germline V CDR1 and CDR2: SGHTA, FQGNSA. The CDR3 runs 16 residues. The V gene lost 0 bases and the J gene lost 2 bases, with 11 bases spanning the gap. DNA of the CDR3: TGTGCCAGCAGCTTAGCTGTACAGGGTGGCAATCAGCCCCAGCATTTT. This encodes CASSLAVQGGNQPQHF.

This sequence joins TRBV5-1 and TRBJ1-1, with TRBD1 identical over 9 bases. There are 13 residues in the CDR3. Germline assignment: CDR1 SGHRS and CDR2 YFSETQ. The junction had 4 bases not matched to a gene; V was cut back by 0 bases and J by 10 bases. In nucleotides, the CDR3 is TGCGCCAGCAGCTTGGCGGCGACAGGGGGAGCTTTCTTT. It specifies CASSLAATGGAFF. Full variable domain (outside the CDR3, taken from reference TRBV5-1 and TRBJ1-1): KAGVTQTPRYLIKTRGQQVTLSCSPISGHRSVSWYQQTPGQGLQFLFEYFSETQRNKGNFPGRFSGRQFSNSRSEMNVSTLELGDSALYLCASSLAATGGAFFGQGTRLTVV.

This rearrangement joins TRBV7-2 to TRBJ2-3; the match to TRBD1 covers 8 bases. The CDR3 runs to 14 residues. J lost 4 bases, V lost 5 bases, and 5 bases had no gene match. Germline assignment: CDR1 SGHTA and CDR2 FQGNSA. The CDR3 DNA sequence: TGTGCCAGCAGCGTGGGACAGGCTTCAGATACGCAGTATTTT. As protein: CASSVGQASDTQYF.

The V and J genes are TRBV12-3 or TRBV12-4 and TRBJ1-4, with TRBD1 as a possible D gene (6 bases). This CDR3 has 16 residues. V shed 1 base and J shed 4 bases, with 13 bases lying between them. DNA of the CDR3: TGTGCCAGCAGTTTAGAGTCGGGGGCCCGTAATGAAAAACTGTTTTTT. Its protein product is CASSLESGARNEKLFF.

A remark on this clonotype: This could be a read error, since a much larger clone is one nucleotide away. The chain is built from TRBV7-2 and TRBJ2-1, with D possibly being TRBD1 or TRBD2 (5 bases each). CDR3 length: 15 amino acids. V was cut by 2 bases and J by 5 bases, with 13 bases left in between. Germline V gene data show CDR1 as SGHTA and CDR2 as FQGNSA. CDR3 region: CASSLSSGGHNEQFF. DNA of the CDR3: TGTGCCAGCAGCTTATCTAGTGGGGGTCACAATGAGCAGTTCTTC. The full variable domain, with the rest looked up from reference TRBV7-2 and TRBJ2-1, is GAGVSQSPSNKVTEKGKDVELRCDPISGHTALYWYRQSLGQGLEFLIYFQGNSAPDKSGLPSDRFSAERTGGSVSTLTIQRTQQEDSAVYLCASSLSSGGHNEQFFGPGTRLTVL.

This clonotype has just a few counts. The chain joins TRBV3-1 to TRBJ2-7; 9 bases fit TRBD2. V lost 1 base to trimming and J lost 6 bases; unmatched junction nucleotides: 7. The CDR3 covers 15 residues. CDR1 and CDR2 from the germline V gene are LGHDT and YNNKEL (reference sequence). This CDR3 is CASSQVPGLATEQYF. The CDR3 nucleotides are TGTGCCAGCAGCCAAGTCCCAGGACTAGCGACCGAGCAGTACTTC.

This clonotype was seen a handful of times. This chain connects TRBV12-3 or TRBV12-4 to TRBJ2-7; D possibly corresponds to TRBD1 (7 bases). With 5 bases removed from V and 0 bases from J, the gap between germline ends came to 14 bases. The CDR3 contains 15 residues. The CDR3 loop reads CASSAAGTASYEQYF. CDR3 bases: TGTGCCAGCAGTGCGGCGGGGACAGCCTCCTACGAGCAGTACTTC.

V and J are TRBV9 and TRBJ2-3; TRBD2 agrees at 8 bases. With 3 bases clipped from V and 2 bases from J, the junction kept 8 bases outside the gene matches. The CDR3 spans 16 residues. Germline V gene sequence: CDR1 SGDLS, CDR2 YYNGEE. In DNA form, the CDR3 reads TGTGCCAGCAGCGCTGGGGGCGGGGGGCCCACAGATACGCAGTATTTT. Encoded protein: CASSAGGGGPTDTQYF.

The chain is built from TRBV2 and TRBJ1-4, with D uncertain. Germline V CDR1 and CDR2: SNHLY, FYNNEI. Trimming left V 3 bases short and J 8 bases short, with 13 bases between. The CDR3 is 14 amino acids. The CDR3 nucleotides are TGTGCCAGCAGTGATACACCAGACTTCGAAAAACTGTTTTTT. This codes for CASSDTPDFEKLFF.

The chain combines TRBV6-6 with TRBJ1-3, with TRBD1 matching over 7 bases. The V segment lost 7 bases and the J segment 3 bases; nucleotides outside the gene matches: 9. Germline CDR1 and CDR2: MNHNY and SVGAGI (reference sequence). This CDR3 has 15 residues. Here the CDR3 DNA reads TGTGCCAGCATTTCGGCTACAGGGGTTGGAAACACCATATATTTT. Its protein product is CASISATGVGNTIYF.

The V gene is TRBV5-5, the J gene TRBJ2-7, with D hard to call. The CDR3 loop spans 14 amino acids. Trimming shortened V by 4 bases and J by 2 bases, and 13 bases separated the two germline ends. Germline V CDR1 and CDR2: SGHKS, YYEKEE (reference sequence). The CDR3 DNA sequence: TGTGCCAGCAGCCCCCGACAAGTAACCTACGAGCAGTACGTC. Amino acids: CASSPRQVTYEQYV.

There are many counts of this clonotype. The CDR3 is CSVGAARNTGELFF. CDR3 nucleotides: TGCAGCGTTGGAGCTGCGCGTAACACCGGGGAGCTGTTTTTT. This chain joins TRBV29-1 and TRBJ2-2; D remains ambiguous. Trimming pared 4 bases from V and 2 bases from J, leaving 11 bases between. Per the germline V gene, CDR1 is SQVTM and CDR2 is ANQGSEA. CDR3 length: 14 amino acids.

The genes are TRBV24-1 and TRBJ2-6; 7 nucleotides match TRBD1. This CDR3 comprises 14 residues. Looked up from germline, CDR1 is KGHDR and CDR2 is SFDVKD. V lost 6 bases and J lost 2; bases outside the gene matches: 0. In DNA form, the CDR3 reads TGTGCCACCAGTACAGGGGCTGGGGCCAACGTCCTGACTTTC. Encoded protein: CATSTGAGANVLTF.

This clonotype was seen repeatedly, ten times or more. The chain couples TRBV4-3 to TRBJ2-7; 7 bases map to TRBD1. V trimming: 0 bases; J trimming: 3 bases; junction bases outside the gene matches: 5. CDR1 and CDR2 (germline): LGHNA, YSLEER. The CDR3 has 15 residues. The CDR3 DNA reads TGCGCCAGCAGCCAAGATGTCCAGGGGGTCTACGAGCAGTACGTC. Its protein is CASSQDVQGVYEQYV.

The CDR3 spells CASSVTGGWTEAFF. The DNA of the CDR3 is TGTGCCAGCAGCGTAACAGGGGGCTGGACTGAAGCTTTCTTT. V gene TRBV9 combines with J gene TRBJ1-1; 9 nucleotides match TRBD1. This CDR3 has 14 amino acids. V gave up 1 base and J gave up 5 bases; unmatched junction bases: 3. Germline V lookup: CDR1 SGDLS, CDR2 YYNGEE.

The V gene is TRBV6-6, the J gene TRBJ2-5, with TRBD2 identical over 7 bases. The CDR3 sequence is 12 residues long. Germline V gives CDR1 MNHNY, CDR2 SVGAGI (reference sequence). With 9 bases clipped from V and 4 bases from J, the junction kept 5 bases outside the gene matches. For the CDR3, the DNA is TGTGCCAGTTGGGGGGGAATAGAGACCCAGTACTTC. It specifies CASWGGIETQYF.

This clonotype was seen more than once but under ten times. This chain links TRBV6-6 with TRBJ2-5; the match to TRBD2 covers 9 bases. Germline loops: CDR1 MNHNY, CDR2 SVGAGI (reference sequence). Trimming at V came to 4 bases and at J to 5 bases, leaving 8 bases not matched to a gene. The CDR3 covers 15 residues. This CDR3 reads CASSFPGGGAETQYF. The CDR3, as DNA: TGTGCCAGCAGTTTCCCCGGCGGGGGGGCTGAGACCCAGTACTTC.